This T cell receptor (beta chain) was recorded in a study of T cell responses to AZD1222 COVID-19 vaccine (dated by TCRdb to about 2021). About the full investigation: AZD1222 recipients given second doses at about 4 weeks or at about 12 weeks were pooled, since spike-specific TCR depth and breadth were not found to differ between the two schedules. Trial participants were enrolled into age subgroups of 18-55, 56-69 and 70-plus years, which contained roughly 150, 30 and 60 TCR-sequenced participants, respectively. TCR sequencing was performed for 230 to 250 trial participants, of whom 200 to 220 were given two doses of AZD1222 and around 25 were given two doses of MenACWY control vaccine.

The CDR3 regions of human TCRbeta chains were subjected to immunosequencing. The original pipeline was this. Repertoire TCRs were matched against a reference library of SARS-CoV-2-specific TCRs generated with the MIRA antigen-specificity platform. Breadth was defined as the fraction of unique TCRs that were SARS-CoV-2-associated, and depth was defined as the fraction of total T cells that were SARS-CoV-2-associated. Using the MIRA data, every spike-specific TCR was mapped to the spike region that the TCR reacted to and assigned to either a CD4 or a CD8 class. Log10-transformed breadth and depth values were compared by one-way ANOVA with Sidak's multiple comparisons tests. In TCRdb, the immuneACCESS table is reduced to in-frame sequences with V and J assigned. These tables do not hold every clone; where another copy was compared, an unresolved V gene accounts for under half, and the others remain unexplained. V, J and clone size derive from that table, while D and trimming were established from the DNA sequence. For this sample the table gives around 200,000 clones, of which approximately 95% were detected only once. The top ten clonotypes cover 3.5% to 5% of the sample.

Explained via the paper, the time point label denotes: baseline before first vaccination. Vaccinee samples came from UK trials COV001 and COV002, including a single-blind randomized controlled phase 2/3 trial of AZD1222 (ChAdOx1 nCoV-19) in healthy adults. Trial participant PBMC samples were collected at day 0 and day 28 after the second dose for TCRbeta chain sequencing. Broad study findings and their caveats: Participants were mostly white British, with more females than males. The authors suggested clonal diversity may have been underestimated. After two AZD1222 doses, spike-specific TCR breadth and depth were significantly higher than at day 0 and than in MenACWY recipients. Conclusions about previously exposed vaccinees are limited, since just six AZD1222 recipients were seropositive for SARS-CoV-2 at baseline. The whole spike protein was spanned by vaccine-associated CD4 TCRs, and dominant responses were seen in regions 160-218 and 743-854. No day 14 peak-response samples were available, so repertoires were characterized only after the peak T cell response. Reportedly, close to half of the unique spike-specific TCRs recognized epitopes lying outside the regions that are mutated in the B.1.351 and B.1.1.7 variants. In the small 56-69-year group, the increase in depth fell short of significance, most likely because of low power.

A note on this clone: Its binding antigen is unknown. The record has no base qualities; no much larger clone is one base away.

According to the germline V gene, CDR1 reads SGHAT and CDR2 reads FQNNGV. The CDR3 contains 14 residues, cysteine and phenylalanine counted. Here the CDR3 DNA is all that survives: 42 bases in frame from base 1. V was cut back by 4 bases and J by 5 bases, leaving a gap of 14 bases between them. This receptor was obtained from an adult in good health. The chain is encoded by TRBV11-2 joined to TRBJ1-2; D gene: possibly TRBD1, on 6 matching bases. Specimen: peripheral blood, collected on day 0 of AZD1222 vaccination. CDR3 reads: CASSSTGTRYGYTF. At the DNA level, the sequence is TGTGCCAGCAGCTCAACCGGGACACGGTATGGCTACACCTTC.